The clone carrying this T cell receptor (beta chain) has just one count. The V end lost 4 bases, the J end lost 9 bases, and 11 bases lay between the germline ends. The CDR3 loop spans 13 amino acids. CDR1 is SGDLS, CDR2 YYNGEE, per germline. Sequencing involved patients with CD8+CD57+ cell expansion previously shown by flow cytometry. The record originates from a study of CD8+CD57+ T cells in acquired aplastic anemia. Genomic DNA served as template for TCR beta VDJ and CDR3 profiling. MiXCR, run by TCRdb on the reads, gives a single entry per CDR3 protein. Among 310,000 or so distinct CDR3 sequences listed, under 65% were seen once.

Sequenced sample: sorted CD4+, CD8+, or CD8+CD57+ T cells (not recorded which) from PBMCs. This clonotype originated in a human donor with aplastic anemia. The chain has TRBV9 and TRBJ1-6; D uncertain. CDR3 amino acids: CASSLKSASPLHF. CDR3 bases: TGTGCCAGCAGCCTCAAATCTGCTTCACCCCTCCACTTT.